Below, 7 T cell receptor beta chains from the same sample are listed, as sequenced in a study of graft-versus-host responses after intestinal transplantation. Some clones are missing from TCRdb's copy, which holds only in-frame ones; the method was immunoSEQ multiplex PCR. This sample has roughly 10,000 clones; roughly 29% occur once, and the top ten carry about 5.8%. The starting material was alloreactive CD4+ T cells from a mixed lymphocyte reaction culture, obtained before transplantation. As to subset: CFSE-low proliferating T cells sorted from approximately 6-day pre-transplant mixed lymphocyte reaction (GvH or HvG direction). All receptors come from a human patient who was an organ donor for intestinal transplantation.

In nucleotides, the CDR3 is TGCGCCAGCAGCTTGGGGGGCCCAAGCCTTAATCAGCCCCAGCATTTT. It codes for CASSLGGPSLNQPQHF. The J gene is TRBJ1-5, the V gene TRBV5-1, with D possibly matching TRBD1 (5 bases). The germline V gene has CDR1 SGHRS and CDR2 YFSETQ. V dropped 0 bases and J dropped 4 bases, with 14 bases sitting between them. This CDR3 spans 16 amino acids.

In its sample, this clone was seen a few times. This chain uses TRBV5-1 with TRBJ2-3; D unresolved. The length of the CDR3 is 16 residues. Germline V gives CDR1 SGHRS, CDR2 YFSETQ. The ends were cut back, 0 bases at V and 4 bases at J, with 15 bases in the middle. This CDR3 reads CASSLEAQTGADTQYF. The CDR3 DNA sequence: TGCGCCAGCAGCTTGGAGGCGCAAACTGGGGCAGATACGCAGTATTTT.

This sequence joins TRBV27 and TRBJ2-2; D remains ambiguous. Germline assignment: CDR1 MNHEY and CDR2 SMNVEV (reference sequence). This CDR3 comprises 15 residues. Trimming took 0 bases from V and 2 from J, leaving 7 bases between them. This CDR3 reads CASSLSYLNTGELFF. Here the CDR3 DNA reads TGTGCCAGCAGTTTATCCTATCTCAACACCGGGGAGCTGTTTTTT.

Regarding this clone: Given a much more abundant clone one base away, this may be a read error. Other DNA sequences of this sample code for an identical CDR3. The gene calls are TRBV28 and TRBJ2-7; unclear D gene. CDR1 is MDHEN and CDR2 is SYDVKM in the germline V gene. The CDR3 is made up of 13 amino acids. The V end lost 11 bases, the J end lost 0 bases, and 14 bases lay between the germline ends. CDR3 region: CAASGSSSYEQYF. CDR3 bases: TGTGCCGCCTCCGGGTCGAGCTCCTACGAGCAGTACTTC.

V and J are TRBV4-1 and TRBJ1-4, with D perhaps TRBD1 (5 bases). The V end was cut by 0 bases, the J end by 0 bases, with 11 bases between. The CDR3 consists of 17 residues. Germline values: CDR1 MGHRA, CDR2 YSYEKL. The CDR3 DNA follows: TGCGCCAGCAGCCAAGATTGGACACCAACAACTAATGAAAAACTGTTTTTT. Protein sequence: CASSQDWTPTTNEKLFF.

The table lists this clone with a count of one. The V and J genes are TRBV9 and TRBJ2-5, with TRBD1 as a possible D gene (6 bases). The V gene lost 1 base and the J gene lost 2 bases, with 15 bases spanning the gap. The germline gives CDR1 SGDLS, CDR2 YYNGEE. This CDR3 comprises 16 residues. The CDR3 region has the DNA TGTGCCAGCAGCGTATGGGGGCTGACTACACAAGAGACCCAGTACTTC. This encodes CASSVWGLTTQETQYF.

The chain links TRBV20-1 to TRBJ1-1, with unresolved D. The CDR3 is made up of 11 amino acids. V gave up 3 bases and J gave up 3 bases, with 5 bases separating them. From germline, CDR1 is DFQATT and CDR2 SNEGSKA (reference sequence). Here the CDR3 reads CSASEDTEAFF. CDR3 nucleotides: TGCAGTGCTAGTGAGGACACTGAAGCTTTCTTT.